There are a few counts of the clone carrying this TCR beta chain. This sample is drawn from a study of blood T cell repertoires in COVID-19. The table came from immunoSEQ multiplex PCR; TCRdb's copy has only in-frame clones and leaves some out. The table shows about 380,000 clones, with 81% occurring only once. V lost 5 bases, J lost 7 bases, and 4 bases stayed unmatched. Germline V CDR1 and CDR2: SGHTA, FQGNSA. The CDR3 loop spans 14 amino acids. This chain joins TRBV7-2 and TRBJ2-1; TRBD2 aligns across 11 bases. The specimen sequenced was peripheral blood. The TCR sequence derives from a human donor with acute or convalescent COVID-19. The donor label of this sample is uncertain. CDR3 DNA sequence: TGTGCCAGCAGCAAATCTAGCGGGGGGAATGAGCAGTTCTTC. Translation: CASSKSSGGNEQFF.